These 10 T cell receptor beta chains share one sample of origin, sequenced in a study of CD8+CD57+ T cells in acquired aplastic anemia. Individuals selected for sequencing had exhibited CD8+CD57+ cell expansion on flow cytometry. Profiles of TCR beta VDJ and CDR3 were generated from a genomic DNA template. A single record per CDR3 protein comes from TCRdb applying MiXCR to the reads. The data contain 150,000 to 200,000 distinct CDR3 sequences, 48% of them singletons. Sequencing was performed on sorted CD4+, CD8+, or CD8+CD57+ T cells (not recorded which) from PBMCs. Source of these receptors: a human donor with aplastic anemia.

This clonotype was counted once. The chain combines TRBV20-1 with TRBJ2-3; TRBD2 might be the D (6 bases). The CDR3 totals 15 residues. CDR1 DFQATT and CDR2 SNEGSKA come from the germline V gene (reference sequence). V was shortened by 3 bases and J by 1 base, with 14 bases between the two germline ends. In DNA, the CDR3 is TGCAGTGCTAGTGGGGACTGGATGGGCACAGATACGCAGTATTTT. Protein product: CSASGDWMGTDTQYF.

As regards this clonotype: One junction end does not reproduce the germline sequence, and a read error may be involved. The J gene is TRBJ2-7, the V gene TRBV7-3; possibly TRBD2 for D (8 bases). CDR3 size: 15 residues. The germline V gene has CDR1 SGHTA and CDR2 FQGTGA. CDR3 residues: CASSPEPGGGYGQYF. In nucleotides, the CDR3 is TGTGCCAGCAGCCCGGAACCGGGAGGGGGCTACGGGCAGTACTTC.

This clonotype was counted ten times or more. This chain joins TRBV12-3 or TRBV12-4 and TRBJ2-5, with 12 bases that match TRBD1. The length of the CDR3 is 17 residues. The trim removed 2 bases at V and 3 bases at J, leaving 7 bases unmatched. The DNA for the CDR3 is TGTGCCAGCAGTTTATGGGGACAGGGGGCATTGAAAGAGACCCAGTACTTC. Residues: CASSLWGQGALKETQYF.

This clonotype occurred a few times. J is TRBJ2-7 and V is TRBV7-2; D gene ambiguous. Germline-derived CDR1 and CDR2 are SGHTA and FQGNSA. The V end was cut by 3 bases, the J end by 7 bases, with 7 bases between. The CDR3 is 11 residues long. DNA of the CDR3: TGTGCCAGCAGCTTGACGGGTGAGCAGTACTTC. Encoded protein: CASSLTGEQYF.

This sequence joins TRBV10-3 and TRBJ2-7, with 7 nucleotides matching TRBD1. CDR3 length: 11 amino acids. V shed 7 bases and J 8 bases; nucleotides not matched to a gene: 5. Germline loops: CDR1 ENHRY, CDR2 SYGVKD. The chain's CDR3 is CAINTGEQQYF. The CDR3 DNA is TGTGCCATCAACACAGGGGAACAGCAGTACTTC.

Ten or more counts support this clonotype. V gene TRBV5-6 combines with J gene TRBJ1-1; D uncertain. V was pared by 2 bases and J by 1 base, with 18 bases between. The CDR3 has 17 residues. Germline CDR1 is SGHDT and CDR2 is YYEEEE. In nucleotides, the CDR3 is TGTGCCAGCAGCTTCTCGATCCGGCACAGAGGGAACACTGAAGCTTTCTTT. Protein sequence: CASSFSIRHRGNTEAFF.

Only one count was recorded for this clonotype. The chain is built from TRBV9 and TRBJ2-7; the match to TRBD1 covers 7 bases. From germline, CDR1 is SGDLS and CDR2 YYNGEE. V shed 0 bases, J shed 3 bases, and the junction held 3 bases outside the gene matches. The CDR3 contains 14 residues. The DNA for the CDR3 is TGTGCCAGCAGCGTAGCGGGACAGAGCTACGAGCAGTACTTC. Amino acids: CASSVAGQSYEQYF.

The chain uses TRBV7-6 and TRBJ2-7; unclear D gene. The V gene lost 1 base and the J gene lost 3 bases, with 7 bases spanning the gap. CDR1 is SGHVS, CDR2 FNYEAQ, per germline. CDR3 size: 13 residues. The CDR3 nucleotides are TGTGCCAGCAGCTTAGACAGCCGCTACGAGCAGTACTTC. It yields the protein CASSLDSRYEQYF.

V usage is TRBV7-3 and J usage is TRBJ2-1; TRBD2 matches at 10 bases. V lost 0 bases and J lost 10; bases outside the gene matches: 12. Germline CDR1 reads SGHTA; CDR2 reads FQGTGA. This CDR3 is built from 17 residues. CDR3 sequence: CASSLTPTSGQEGEQFF. The CDR3 region has the DNA TGTGCCAGCAGCTTAACGCCGACTAGCGGGCAGGAGGGCGAGCAGTTCTTC.

This clonotype was seen a single time. The genes are TRBV24-1 and TRBJ2-1; 10 bases match TRBD2. CDR3 length: 16 residues. Germline-derived CDR1 and CDR2 are KGHDR and SFDVKD. Germline trimming cut 4 bases from V and 7 bases from J; bases unmatched to any gene: 9. In DNA, the CDR3 is TGTGCCACCAGTGACCCAGGTAGCGGGGGGCCGAATGAGCAGTTCTTC. Its protein product is CATSDPGSGGPNEQFF.